This note documents a single TCR beta chain sequence. Its antigen is as yet unknown. The PCR was carried out with 60 Vbeta primers and 13 Jbeta primers. Profiling relied on immunoSEQ multiplex PCR, and the TCRdb table lists in-frame clones only, not all of them. The sample carries tens of thousands of clones, approximately 80% recorded once. This sample was taken from a study of cytomegalovirus exposure and HLA in healthy donors. Study-wide points: A reported reduction in N-insertions relative to the approximately 670-donor mean was seen in an Asian-associated ancestry cluster in a later analysis.

Trimming left V 5 bases short and J 4 bases short, with 8 bases between. Per germline, CDR1 MDHEN and CDR2 SYDVKM. This CDR3 has 12 residues. The chain employs TRBV28 and TRBJ1-1, with a possible D match to TRBD1 (6 bases). Sequencing was carried out using PBMCs. This TCR derives from a female donor in good health and CMV-seronegative. This CDR3 is CASSQGLTEAFF. CDR3 nucleotides: TGTGCCAGCAGTCAGGGGCTCACTGAAGCTTTCTTT.